This entry is about one T cell receptor (beta chain). The data are from a study of control samples from healthy donors and cancer patients. Assay used: immunoSEQ multiplex PCR; TCRdb lists only in-frame clones, some missing. Among roughly 150,000 clones listed, around 88% were seen once. The V end was cut by 0 bases, the J end by 5 bases, with 10 bases between. CDR1 GTSNPN and CDR2 SVGIG come from the germline V gene (reference sequence). This CDR3 has 13 amino acids. The J gene is TRBJ2-5, the V gene TRBV30; possible D gene TRBD2, 6 bases. Sequenced: blood. The clonotype comes from a man in his late teens or twenties in good health. The CDR3 coding sequence is TGTGCCTGGAGTGTTAGCGGCCAGGAGACCCAGTACTTC. This encodes CAWSVSGQETQYF.